Presented here are 23 T cell receptor beta chains from one specimen sequenced in a study of T cells in Graves' hyperthyroidism and ophthalmopathy. Amplified TCR beta CDR3 regions came from RNA transcripts. During a first-round RT-PCR of the TCR CDR3, the HTBI primer set was used. TCRdb re-called the multiplex PCR reads through MiXCR, storing one row per CDR3 protein. The table records roughly 290,000 distinct CDR3 sequences, about 17% of them present only once. Sequencing was performed on blood. The receptors come from a woman aged 55-69 years with Graves' ophthalmopathy.

The V gene is TRBV11-2, the J gene TRBJ2-5; 7 nucleotides agree with TRBD2. Per germline, CDR1 SGHAT and CDR2 FQNNGV. The V segment lost 1 base and the J segment 5 bases; nucleotides outside the gene matches: 7. The CDR3 spans 15 residues. The DNA of the CDR3 is TGTGCCAGCAGCTTAGTTACGGGAGCGGGGGAGACCCAGTACTTC. Its protein product is CASSLVTGAGETQYF.

This chain joins TRBV19 and TRBJ2-7, with D possibly matching TRBD2 (7 bases). Trimming stripped 5 bases from V and 0 bases from J, with 17 bases between. Germline CDR1 reads LNHDA; CDR2 reads SQIVND (reference sequence). This CDR3 is built from 16 residues. CDR3 protein: CASSPEAGAASYEQYF. CDR3 sequence (DNA): TGTGCCAGTAGTCCGGAGGCGGGGGCGGCCTCCTACGAGCAGTACTTC.

The rearrangement joins TRBV7-8 to TRBJ2-1, with 8 bases matching TRBD1. The CDR3 loop spans 15 amino acids. Germline assignment: CDR1 SGHVS and CDR2 FQNEAQ. V shed 2 bases and J 2 bases; nucleotides not matched to a gene: 2. The CDR3 coding sequence is TGTGCCAGCAGCTTAACAGGGGGGACCTACAATGAGCAGTTCTTC. It encodes CASSLTGGTYNEQFF.

This clonotype appeared a few times. V gene TRBV12-3 or TRBV12-4 combines with J gene TRBJ2-5, with D perhaps matching TRBD2 (6 bases). The CDR3 totals 11 residues. Between the trimmed V and J ends, which lost 6 bases and 9 bases, there was a span of 11 bases. This CDR3 is CASSLGTPQYF. The CDR3 DNA follows: TGTGCCAGCAGCCTCGGGACTCCCCAGTACTTC.

V usage is TRBV20-1 and J usage is TRBJ2-7; tentative D call: TRBD2 (6 bases). The CDR3 consists of 15 residues. Germline V CDR1 and CDR2: DFQATT, SNEGSKA (reference sequence). Trimming removed 0 bases from V and 2 bases from J, with 14 bases in between. The CDR3 is CSARDRWTTAYEQYF. CDR3 in DNA: TGCAGTGCTAGAGATCGATGGACTACAGCCTACGAGCAGTACTTC.

This clonotype came up many times. The chain combines TRBV12-3 or TRBV12-4 with TRBJ2-1, with D perhaps TRBD2 (7 bases). The ends were cut back, 7 bases at V and 6 bases at J, with 16 bases in the middle. The CDR3 runs to 14 residues. Here the CDR3 reads CASIPGGGANEQFF. CDR3 bases: TGTGCCAGCATCCCCGGAGGGGGGGCCAATGAGCAGTTCTTC.

This clonotype was observed many times. V and J are TRBV11-2 and TRBJ2-3; D uncertain. V lost 0 bases, J lost 0 bases, and 7 bases lay in between. The CDR3 runs 15 residues. Germline values: CDR1 SGHAT, CDR2 FQNNGV. Here the CDR3 reads CASSLDKMSTDTQYF. As DNA, the CDR3 is TGTGCCAGCAGCTTAGATAAAATGAGCACAGATACGCAGTATTTT.

This clonotype occurred many times. This rearrangement joins TRBV7-8 to TRBJ2-1, with TRBD2 matching 7 bases. The CDR3 is 18 residues long. J lost 1 base, V lost 2 bases, and 11 bases had no gene match. Germline V gives CDR1 SGHVS, CDR2 FQNEAQ. The CDR3 nucleotides read TGTGCCAGCAGCTTAAGTGTCCGCCGGGGGGAGTCCTACAATGAGCAGTTCTTC. Its protein is CASSLSVRRGESYNEQFF.

V is TRBV5-4 and J is TRBJ1-1, with TRBD1 as a possible D gene (5 bases). V was cut by 0 bases and J by 0 bases, with 6 bases left in between. Germline V gene sequence: CDR1 SGHNT, CDR2 YYREEE (reference sequence). CDR3 length equals 14 residues. The CDR3 DNA is TGTGCCAGCAGCTTGGCAGGGATGAACACTGAAGCTTTCTTT. This gives the protein CASSLAGMNTEAFF.

Many counts were recorded for this clonotype. The CDR3 bases are TGTGCCAGCAGCTTAGTTGTGGGGGCGGCCTTTACTAGCACAGATACGCAGTATTTT. Protein: CASSLVVGAAFTSTDTQYF. This chain uses TRBV7-2 with TRBJ2-3; possibly TRBD1 for D (6 bases). Per the germline V gene, CDR1 is SGHTA and CDR2 is FQGNSA. With 1 base removed from V and 0 bases from J, the gap between germline ends came to 20 bases. The CDR3 spans 19 residues.

This clonotype appeared many times. The chain joins TRBV5-5 to TRBJ1-1; D is ambiguous. CDR1 SGHKS and CDR2 YYEKEE come from the germline V gene (reference sequence). The CDR3 consists of 15 residues. The V and J ends lost 0 bases and 4 bases respectively, with 13 bases between them. DNA of the CDR3: TGTGCCAGCAGCTTGGGTCCTCAAGGGATCACTGAAGCTTTCTTT. Encoded protein: CASSLGPQGITEAFF.

Ten or more counts support this clonotype. J is TRBJ2-2 and V is TRBV5-1; TRBD2 matches at 7 bases. V was clipped by 4 bases and J by 8 bases; unmatched bases: 14. The CDR3 loop spans 16 amino acids. CDR1 is SGHRS, CDR2 YFSETQ, per germline. CDR3 nucleotide sequence: TGCGCCAGCAGCACTATTCCCGGGACTACGTTTGGGGAGCTGTTTTTT. Translation: CASSTIPGTTFGELFF.

The chain combines TRBV28 with TRBJ1-3, with a weak D call TRBD1 (5 bases). This CDR3 contains 14 residues. V lost 6 bases, J lost 1 base, and 10 bases lay in between. Germline-derived CDR1 and CDR2 are MDHEN and SYDVKM. This chain's CDR3 is CASRETVSGNTIYF. DNA for the CDR3: TGTGCCAGCAGGGAGACAGTTTCTGGAAACACCATATATTTT. Drawing the rest from reference TRBV28 and TRBJ1-3, the complete variable domain is DVKVTQSSRYLVKRTGEKVFLECVQDMDHENMFWYRQDPGLGLRLIYFSYDVKMKEKGDIPEGYSVSREKKERFSLILESASTNQTSMYLCASRETVSGNTIYFGEGSWLTVV.

This clonotype was picked up a small number of times. V gene TRBV10-3 combines with J gene TRBJ1-6, with a possible D match to TRBD1 (5 bases). V was pared by 4 bases and J by 0 bases, with 10 bases between. This CDR3 has 16 residues. Germline lookup yields CDR1 ENHRY and CDR2 SYGVKD. The CDR3 DNA is TGTGCCATCAGTGGGGGCGTGAGCTCCTATAATTCACCCCTCCACTTT. Residues: CAISGGVSSYNSPLHF.

This sequence joins TRBV5-1 and TRBJ2-1; TRBD1 matches at 7 bases. The CDR3 is made up of 13 amino acids. V trimming: 2 bases; J trimming: 9 bases; junction bases outside the gene matches: 5. Per the germline V gene, CDR1 is SGHRS and CDR2 is YFSETQ. The DNA for the CDR3 is TGCGCCAGCAGCTTTACTCCAGGGGGTGAGCAGTTCTTC. This sequence encodes CASSFTPGGEQFF. The full variable domain, with the rest looked up from reference TRBV5-1 and TRBJ2-1, is KAGVTQTPRYLIKTRGQQVTLSCSPISGHRSVSWYQQTPGQGLQFLFEYFSETQRNKGNFPGRFSGRQFSNSRSEMNVSTLELGDSALYLCASSFTPGGEQFFGPGTRLTVL.

This clonotype was observed many times. V is TRBV6-1 and J is TRBJ2-5; 8 bases agree with TRBD1. This CDR3 spans 14 amino acids. Germline values: CDR1 MNHNS, CDR2 SASEGT. V gave up 6 bases and J gave up 6 bases; unmatched junction bases: 9. The CDR3, as DNA: TGTGCCAGCAGCTCCGGGACAGGACTTAAGACCCAGTACTTC. It translates to CASSSGTGLKTQYF.

As concerns this clonotype: Possible read error: a much larger clone is one base away. This chain connects TRBV20-1 to TRBJ1-1; D is uncertain. The CDR3 is 16 residues long. Germline V gene sequence: CDR1 DFQATT, CDR2 SNEGSKA (reference sequence). The CDR3 spells CSARANQAGMNTEASF. In DNA form, the CDR3 reads TGCAGTGCTAGAGCCAATCAGGCAGGAATGAACACTGAAGCTTCCTTT.

This clonotype has ten or more counts. J is TRBJ1-2 and V is TRBV10-3, with D perhaps TRBD1 (5 bases). Germline V CDR1 and CDR2: ENHRY, SYGVKD. This CDR3 spans 13 amino acids. V lost 6 bases, J lost 6 bases, and 14 bases lay in between. CDR3 residues: CAIRSGTKDGYTF. The CDR3 nucleotides are TGTGCCATCAGGTCCGGGACGAAGGATGGCTACACCTTC.

This clonotype was observed at least ten times. The rearrangement uses TRBV4-3 and TRBJ2-7; TRBD1 might be the D (5 bases). This CDR3 comprises 15 residues. V lost 0 bases and J 2 bases, leaving 11 bases between the germline ends. Germline CDR1 reads LGHNA; CDR2 reads YSLEER. The CDR3 is CASSQDPRATYEQYF. In nucleotides, the CDR3 is TGCGCCAGCAGCCAAGATCCCAGGGCGACCTACGAGCAGTACTTC.

A few counts support this clonotype. The chain carries TRBV15 and TRBJ1-2; the D is unclear. V lost 5 bases, J lost 4 bases, and 17 bases lay in between. The CDR3 is 15 amino acids. Germline loops: CDR1 LNHNV, CDR2 YYDKDF (reference sequence). This CDR3 reads CATSLSRTLSYGYTF. CDR3 DNA: TGTGCCACCAGCTTAAGTCGCACACTTTCCTATGGCTACACCTTC.

Many counts were recorded for this clonotype. V gene TRBV7-2 combines with J gene TRBJ2-1; 8 positions match TRBD1. V shed 4 bases and J 5 bases; nucleotides not matched to a gene: 7. Germline V CDR1 and CDR2: SGHTA, FQGNSA. The CDR3 sequence is 15 residues long. The CDR3 nucleotides read TGTGCCAGCAGCTCAAGGACAGGGAAGAACAATGAGCAGTTCTTC. This gives the protein CASSSRTGKNNEQFF. Drawing the rest from reference TRBV7-2 and TRBJ2-1, the complete variable domain is GAGVSQSPSNKVTEKGKDVELRCDPISGHTALYWYRQSLGQGLEFLIYFQGNSAPDKSGLPSDRFSAERTGGSVSTLTIQRTQQEDSAVYLCASSSRTGKNNEQFFGPGTRLTVL.

The gene calls are TRBV12-3 or TRBV12-4 and TRBJ1-3; D unclear. This CDR3 is built from 19 residues. The germline V and J ends were trimmed by 6 bases and 0 bases, with 24 bases remaining between them. The CDR3 reads CASSPGRRRMATSGNTIYF. CDR3 in DNA: TGTGCCAGCAGCCCTGGACGCCGCAGGATGGCCACCTCTGGAAACACCATATATTTT.

In this sample, this clonotype turned up many times. In nucleotides, the CDR3 is TGCAGTGCTAGTCGTCAGGGTTTAACGGAGACCCAGTACTTC. It translates to CSASRQGLTETQYF. The chain has TRBV20-1 and TRBJ2-5, with D possibly matching TRBD1 (5 bases). CDR1 and CDR2 (germline): DFQATT, SNEGSKA (reference sequence). The CDR3 covers 14 residues. V was clipped by 3 bases and J by 5 bases, with 16 bases between them.